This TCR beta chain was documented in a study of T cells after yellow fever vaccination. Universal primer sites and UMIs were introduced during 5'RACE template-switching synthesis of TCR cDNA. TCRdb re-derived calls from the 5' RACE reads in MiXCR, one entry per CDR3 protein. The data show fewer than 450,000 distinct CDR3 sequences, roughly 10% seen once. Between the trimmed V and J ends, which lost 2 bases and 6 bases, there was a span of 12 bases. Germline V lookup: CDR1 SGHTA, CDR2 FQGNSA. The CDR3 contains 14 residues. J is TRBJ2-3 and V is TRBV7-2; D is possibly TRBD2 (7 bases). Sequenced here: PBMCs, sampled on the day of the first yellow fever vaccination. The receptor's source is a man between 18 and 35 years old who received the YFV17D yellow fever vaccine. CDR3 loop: CASSLQQGGDTQYF. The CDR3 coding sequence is TGTGCCAGCAGCTTACAACAGGGAGGGGATACGCAGTATTTT.